The 28 T cell receptor beta chains presented below share a single source sample, sequenced in a study of cytomegalovirus exposure and HLA in healthy donors. The primer mix had 60 Vbeta and 13 Jbeta primers. Produced via immunoSEQ multiplex PCR; TCRdb's table is partial and in-frame only. Among approximately 280,000 clones listed, more than 80% were seen once. The sample was PBMCs. All receptors come from a man between 35 and 55 years old in good health and CMV-seropositive.

The chain uses TRBV18 and TRBJ2-1, with TRBD2 identical over 11 bases. Trimming at V came to 2 bases and at J to 2 bases, leaving 14 bases not matched to a gene. From germline, CDR1 is KGHSH and CDR2 LQKENI. This CDR3 has 20 amino acids. This CDR3 is CASSPTTSGSSYSTYNEQFF. DNA for the CDR3: TGTGCCAGCTCACCAACCACTAGCGGGAGTTCCTACTCCACCTACAATGAGCAGTTCTTC.

The chain has TRBV6-6 and TRBJ2-3; TRBD2 agrees at 9 bases. The length of the CDR3 is 16 residues. Germline assignment: CDR1 MNHNY and CDR2 SVGAGI (reference sequence). V was pared by 4 bases and J by 0 bases, with 5 bases of the junction left unmatched. Here the CDR3 DNA reads TGTGCCAGCAGTTTTCCAACTAGCGGGAGCACAGATACGCAGTATTTT. As protein: CASSFPTSGSTDTQYF.

The chain has TRBV28 and TRBJ2-7, with 8 bases identical to TRBD1. The CDR3 extends over 13 amino acids. Losses at the gene ends were 9 bases for V and 5 bases for J; bases not matched to a gene: 9. Per the germline V gene, CDR1 is MDHEN and CDR2 is SYDVKM. The CDR3 DNA reads as TGTGCCAGTTCCCGGACAGGGTGGGACGAGCAGTACTTC. As protein: CASSRTGWDEQYF.

This chain connects TRBV6-5 to TRBJ2-7; D gene unclear. Trimming removed 0 bases from V and 0 bases from J, with 12 bases in between. This CDR3 has 16 residues. Germline assignment: CDR1 MNHEY and CDR2 SVGAGI. Written as DNA, the CDR3 is TGTGCCAGCAGTTACTCTACGTCTGCGAGCTCCTACGAGCAGTACTTC. Translated, it gives CASSYSTSASSYEQYF.

The chain has TRBV5-4 and TRBJ2-2; D may be TRBD2 (5 bases). Germline V gives CDR1 SGHNT, CDR2 YYREEE (reference sequence). This CDR3 region has 16 residues. Trimming shortened V by 2 bases and J by 3 bases, and 14 bases separated the two germline ends. The CDR3, as DNA: TGTGCCAGCAGCTTTCCGGGGTGGAAGGACACCGGGGAGCTGTTTTTT. This gives the protein CASSFPGWKDTGELFF.

This chain uses TRBV7-2 with TRBJ1-3, with TRBD1 identical over 7 bases. The CDR3 is 15 residues long. CDR1 is SGHTA, CDR2 FQGNSA, per germline. Trimming removed 1 base from V and 4 bases from J; junction bases left unmatched: 4. In DNA, the CDR3 is TGTGCCAGCAGCTTAGAGGGGGCGAACGGAAACACCATATATTTT. Amino acid sequence: CASSLEGANGNTIYF.

The chain recombines TRBV7-6 with TRBJ2-1; D is unclear. Germline CDR1 SGHVS, CDR2 FNYEAQ. V was trimmed by 0 bases and J by 7 bases, leaving 16 bases between them. The CDR3 length is 16 residues. CDR3 sequence: CASSLAPRPPKNEQFF. DNA of the CDR3: TGTGCCAGCAGCTTAGCCCCCAGGCCCCCTAAAAATGAGCAGTTCTTC.

The chain couples TRBV4-1 to TRBJ1-2, with TRBD1 identical over 11 bases. The CDR3 length is 16 residues. V lost 4 bases, J lost 3 bases, and 7 bases stayed unmatched. The germline V gene has CDR1 MGHRA and CDR2 YSYEKL. The CDR3: CASSRDRGSIYYGYTF. The CDR3 DNA follows: TGCGCCAGCAGCCGGGACAGGGGGTCTATATACTATGGCTACACCTTC.

CDR3 region: CASRGQSANTGELFF. In nucleotides, the CDR3 is TGTGCCAGTAGAGGACAGAGCGCGAACACCGGGGAGCTGTTTTTT. The gene calls are TRBV19 and TRBJ2-2, with D maybe TRBD1 (6 bases). The CDR3 has 15 amino acids. CDR1 LNHDA and CDR2 SQIVND come from the germline V gene (reference sequence). Trimming cost V 6 bases and J 0 bases, with 11 bases left between them.

The chain is built from TRBV11-3 and TRBJ2-7, with 9 bases fitting TRBD1. Germline CDR1 is SGHNT and CDR2 is YENEEA. The V gene end was trimmed by 5 bases and the J gene end by 4 bases; junction bases not matched to a gene: 3. The CDR3 has 13 amino acids. The CDR3 DNA sequence: TGTGCCAGCAGCCCCGGGACAGGGTACGAGCAGTACTTC. Translation: CASSPGTGYEQYF.

The chain is built from TRBV5-1 and TRBJ2-7, with D tentatively TRBD1 (5 bases). CDR1 is SGHRS, CDR2 YFSETQ, per germline. The CDR3 sequence is 13 residues long. Trimming cost V 0 bases and J 4 bases, with 8 bases left between them. CDR3: CASSLGTMYEQYF. The CDR3 bases are TGCGCCAGCAGCTTGGGGACAATGTACGAGCAGTACTTC.

The gene calls are TRBV4-1 and TRBJ2-1; D is perhaps TRBD1 (7 bases). The CDR3 spans 17 residues. V shed 2 bases and J shed 7 bases, with 21 bases lying between them. CDR1 and CDR2 from the germline V gene are MGHRA and YSYEKL. The CDR3 is CASSQPRRGRRRNEQFF. The CDR3 DNA reads TGCGCCAGCAGCCAACCTAGGAGGGGGCGCCGGAGGAATGAGCAGTTCTTC.

The V call is TRBV9, the J call TRBJ1-6, with D perhaps matching TRBD1 (6 bases). Germline CDR1 and CDR2: SGDLS and YYNGEE. The V gene lost 2 bases and the J gene lost 7 bases, with 10 bases spanning the gap. The CDR3 length is 14 residues. The CDR3 sequence: CASSVDRINSPLHF. The CDR3 DNA reads as TGTGCCAGCAGCGTTGACAGGATCAATTCACCCCTCCACTTT.

V is TRBV7-3 and J is TRBJ1-1; 10 bases line up with TRBD1. From germline, CDR1 is SGHTA and CDR2 FQGTGA. Germline trimming cut 2 bases from V and 4 bases from J; bases unmatched to any gene: 1. This CDR3 spans 14 amino acids. Here the CDR3 DNA reads TGTGCCAGCAGCTTAGGACAGGGGGTCACTGAAGCTTTCTTT. Its protein product is CASSLGQGVTEAFF.

The chain uses TRBV7-9 and TRBJ1-2; maybe TRBD1 (5 bases). CDR3 length equals 16 residues. CDR1 and CDR2 (germline): SEHNR, FQNEAQ (reference sequence). The V gene lost 5 bases and the J gene lost 4 bases, with 20 bases spanning the gap. This CDR3 is CASSPYRQNAIYGYTF. CDR3 DNA: TGTGCCAGCAGCCCCTATCGACAGAACGCGATCTATGGCTACACCTTC.

The chain couples TRBV6-4 to TRBJ2-7, with 11 positions matching TRBD1. The trim removed 2 bases at V and 4 bases at J, leaving 10 bases unmatched. Germline-derived CDR1 and CDR2 are MRHNA and SNTAGT. The CDR3 totals 17 residues. Written as DNA, the CDR3 is TGTGCCAGCAGTGACCCCTGCCGGACAGGGGGCAAGTACGAGCAGTACTTC. This translates into CASSDPCRTGGKYEQYF.

Here the CDR3 DNA reads TGTGCCAGTAGTATAGACCTAGCGGGAGGGTATGCAGATACGCAGTATTTT. Its protein is CASSIDLAGGYADTQYF. This sequence joins TRBV19 and TRBJ2-3, with 12 bases that match TRBD2. Germline V gene lookup returns CDR1 LNHDA and CDR2 SQIVND (reference sequence). The CDR3 loop spans 17 amino acids. The J segment lost 4 bases and the V segment lost 0 bases, leaving 5 bases of the junction unmatched.

Written as DNA, the CDR3 is TGTGCCAGCAGCATTAGGGACTCCGGAGAAGCGATACAGTTCTTC. Translation gives CASSIRDSGEAIQFF. The chain links TRBV9 to TRBJ2-1; a possible D gene is TRBD2 (6 bases). The germline CDR1 and CDR2 sequences are SGDLS and YYNGEE. This CDR3 has 15 amino acids. The V end was cut by 4 bases, the J end by 13 bases, with 24 bases between.

V gene TRBV7-2 combines with J gene TRBJ2-5; D unresolved. The CDR3 contains 13 residues. Per the germline V gene, CDR1 is SGHTA and CDR2 is FQGNSA. V was clipped by 4 bases and J by 5 bases, with 11 bases between them. Here the CDR3 reads CASSSIVGETQYF. The CDR3 bases are TGTGCCAGCAGCTCCATAGTTGGTGAGACCCAGTACTTC. The whole variable domain, filled in from reference TRBV7-2 and TRBJ2-5, reads GAGVSQSPSNKVTEKGKDVELRCDPISGHTALYWYRQSLGQGLEFLIYFQGNSAPDKSGLPSDRFSAERTGGSVSTLTIQRTQQEDSAVYLCASSSIVGETQYFGPGTRLLVL.

This chain connects TRBV29-1 to TRBJ2-6; D ambiguous. This CDR3 has 16 amino acids. Looked up from germline, CDR1 is SQVTM and CDR2 is ANQGSEA. V shed 7 bases and J shed 0 bases, with 16 bases lying between them. The CDR3 reads CSARGGLHSGANVLTF. CDR3 coding DNA: TGCAGCGCCCGCGGCGGCCTACACTCTGGGGCCAACGTCCTGACTTTC.

J is TRBJ2-7 and V is TRBV28, with TRBD2 matching 9 bases. CDR1 and CDR2 from the germline V gene are MDHEN and SYDVKM. With 7 bases clipped from V and 5 bases from J, the junction kept 9 bases outside the gene matches. The CDR3 covers 14 residues. The DNA of the CDR3 is TGTGCCAGCACCTCAGGGACTAGCAAACACGAGCAGTACTTC. Translating it yields CASTSGTSKHEQYF.

This clone was found once. The V and J genes are TRBV19 and TRBJ2-7; 7 bases match TRBD2. The germline V gene has CDR1 LNHDA and CDR2 SQIVND (reference sequence). The CDR3 extends over 14 amino acids. The V and J ends lost 3 bases and 3 bases, in that order; junction bases with no gene match: 5. The CDR3 DNA reads as TGTGCCAGTAGTATCGGGGGGTTTGGCTACGAGCAGTACTTC. Translation gives CASSIGGFGYEQYF.

The genes are TRBV27 and TRBJ2-1; a possible D gene is TRBD2 (5 bases). In germline, CDR1 is MNHEY, CDR2 SMNVEV (reference sequence). The CDR3 has 13 residues. Trimming removed 2 bases from V and 8 bases from J, with 10 bases in between. CDR3 sequence: CASSLEVAYEQFF. The CDR3 DNA is TGTGCCAGCAGTTTAGAGGTAGCGTATGAGCAGTTCTTC.

This sequence joins TRBV12-5 and TRBJ2-2; 9 positions agree with TRBD2. This CDR3 region has 20 residues. Trimming at V came to 2 bases and at J to 3 bases, leaving 16 bases not matched to a gene. In germline, CDR1 is LGHNT, CDR2 FRNRAP. The CDR3 DNA follows: TGTGCTAGTGGTTTGCCATACACGTTGGCGGGAGGGCCACACACCGGGGAGCTGTTTTTT. It translates to CASGLPYTLAGGPHTGELFF. Filled out from reference TRBV12-5 and TRBJ2-2, the complete variable domain reads DARVTQTPRHKVTEMGQEVTMRCQPILGHNTVFWYRQTMMQGLELLAYFRNRAPLDDSGMPKDRFSAEMPDATLATLKIQPSEPRDSAVYFCASGLPYTLAGGPHTGELFFGEGSRLTVL.

This chain connects TRBV7-9 to TRBJ1-2; the match to TRBD1 covers 11 bases. The CDR3 runs 15 residues. Germline values: CDR1 SEHNR, CDR2 FQNEAQ (reference sequence). J lost 5 bases, V lost 4 bases, and 6 bases had no gene match. Here the CDR3 DNA reads TGTGCCAGCAGCTACGGACAGGGGGCAGGATATGGCTACACCTTC. Translation: CASSYGQGAGYGYTF.

V gene TRBV14 combines with J gene TRBJ2-2, with 7 bases lining up with TRBD1. CDR3 length equals 15 residues. Trimming removed 4 bases from V and 5 bases from J; junction bases left unmatched: 7. Germline loops: CDR1 SGHDN, CDR2 FVKESK. The DNA for the CDR3 is TGTGCCAGCAGCCCCGGACAGGTTAGTACCGGGGAGCTGTTTTTT. Protein sequence: CASSPGQVSTGELFF.

This clone was seen only once. This chain connects TRBV18 to TRBJ1-2; 8 bases agree with TRBD1. The germline V gene has CDR1 KGHSH and CDR2 LQKENI. This CDR3 has 16 residues. J gave up 3 bases and V 3 bases, and 9 bases lay outside the gene matches. CDR3 region: CASSPNAGGMDYGYTF. CDR3 nucleotides: TGTGCCAGCTCACCCAATGCAGGGGGCATGGACTATGGCTACACCTTC.

The chain employs TRBV27 and TRBJ1-2; D is uncertain. The CDR3 loop spans 12 amino acids. V was clipped by 6 bases and J by 2 bases, with 7 bases between them. Per germline, CDR1 MNHEY and CDR2 SMNVEV (reference sequence). CDR3 nucleotide sequence: TGTGCCAGCAGCCGGAGAAACTATGGCTACACCTTC. The encoded protein is CASSRRNYGYTF.